This record looks at one TCR beta chain sequence and its context. This sample was taken from a study of blood T cells in healthy people across ages. This CDR3 spans 16 amino acids. Between the trimmed V and J ends, which lost 3 bases and 5 bases, there was a span of 17 bases. It was with a sample-barcoded 5' primer and a J-beta primer mix that a second PCR of about 7 to 12 cycles was run. Via MiXCR, TCRdb re-called the 5' RACE reads, giving one row per CDR3 protein. This table has about 1,400,000 distinct CDR3 sequences, 35% to 45% appearing once. The sequenced sample consisted of blood. The chain carries TRBV12-3 or TRBV12-4 and TRBJ1-5; D gene unclear. The sequence was obtained from a woman younger than 35 in good health. The CDR3 loop is CASSLHRGARDQPQHF. The CDR3 DNA sequence: TGTGCCAGCAGTTTGCACCGGGGAGCGAGGGATCAGCCCCAGCATTTT.